A single sample gave rise to the 14 T cell receptor beta chains below, sequenced in a study of patients and donors after allogeneic stem cell transplantation. Via MiXCR, TCRdb re-called the RT-PCR reads, giving one row per CDR3 protein. The sample has over 350,000 distinct CDR3 sequences, under 20% seen once. The sequencing sample was made of blood, either unsorted or a sorted T cell fraction (not recorded which). The receptor source for this set is a human donor who was either an allogeneic HSCT recipient or a stem cell or donor lymphocyte infusion donor (not recorded which). It is not recorded whose cells these are; they may come from a transplant donor.

This clonotype was picked up a small number of times. The chain combines TRBV13 with TRBJ2-7; 9 positions agree with TRBD1. The CDR3 consists of 13 residues. V shed 0 bases, J shed 7 bases, and the junction held 1 base outside the gene matches. The germline V gene has CDR1 PRHDT and CDR2 FYEKMQ (reference sequence). The CDR3: CASSLGDRGEQYF. The CDR3 DNA reads as TGTGCCAGCAGCTTAGGGGACAGGGGTGAGCAGTACTTC.

In its sample, this clonotype was seen many times. This chain links TRBV4-2 with TRBJ2-3, with no clear D. The ends were cut back, 1 base at V and 2 bases at J, with 19 bases in the middle. Germline-derived CDR1 and CDR2 are LGHNA and YNFKEQ. The CDR3 consists of 18 residues. CDR3 in amino acids: CASSQVHGPALNTDTQYF. The CDR3 DNA reads TGTGCCAGCAGCCAAGTCCATGGTCCAGCGCTGAACACAGATACGCAGTATTTT.

The table lists this clonotype with a few counts. The rearrangement joins TRBV20-1 to TRBJ1-1; no firm D call. Trimming removed 5 bases from V and 3 bases from J, with 10 bases in between. Germline V lookup: CDR1 DFQATT, CDR2 SNEGSKA (reference sequence). The CDR3 is 12 amino acids. Here the CDR3 DNA reads TGCAGTGCTGGAACACAGTACACTGAAGCTTTCTTT. Translating gives CSAGTQYTEAFF.

This clonotype was observed many times. This sequence joins TRBV5-1 and TRBJ2-1; a weak D match, TRBD2 (5 bases). Germline values: CDR1 SGHRS, CDR2 YFSETQ. V was shortened by 4 bases and J by 7 bases, with 21 bases between the two germline ends. The CDR3 extends over 16 amino acids. As DNA, the CDR3 is TGCGCCAGCAGCCTCAGAGCGGACCCCCAAGTAAATGAGCAGTTCTTC. Its translation is CASSLRADPQVNEQFF. Looking up the rest from reference TRBV5-1 and TRBJ2-1 gives the full variable domain: KAGVTQTPRYLIKTRGQQVTLSCSPISGHRSVSWYQQTPGQGLQFLFEYFSETQRNKGNFPGRFSGRQFSNSRSEMNVSTLELGDSALYLCASSLRADPQVNEQFFGPGTRLTVL.

The chain uses TRBV30 and TRBJ2-5, with D tentatively TRBD2 (5 bases). The CDR3 loop spans 14 amino acids. V was clipped by 3 bases and J by 5 bases, with 16 bases between them. The germline gives CDR1 GTSNPN, CDR2 SVGIG (reference sequence). This chain's CDR3 is CAWSPGERGETQYF. CDR3 in DNA: TGTGCCTGGAGCCCTGGGGAGCGCGGGGAGACCCAGTACTTC.

A few counts support this clonotype. This chain joins TRBV29-1 and TRBJ2-2; TRBD2 matches at 7 bases. The CDR3 runs to 15 residues. Trimming at V came to 1 base and at J to 3 bases, leaving 5 bases not matched to a gene. Germline V gene sequence: CDR1 SQVTM, CDR2 ANQGSEA. CDR3 protein: CSVEVGEGDTGELFF. CDR3 sequence (DNA): TGCAGCGTTGAAGTGGGGGAGGGAGACACCGGGGAGCTGTTTTTT.

This clonotype showed up just a few times. This chain connects TRBV9 to TRBJ2-2; no definite D call. The V gene lost 4 bases and the J gene lost 1 base, with 8 bases spanning the gap. In germline, CDR1 is SGDLS, CDR2 YYNGEE. The CDR3 spans 14 residues. Here the CDR3 reads CASSPWGNTGELFF. In nucleotides, the CDR3 is TGTGCCAGCAGCCCCTGGGGGAACACCGGGGAGCTGTTTTTT. Drawing the rest from reference TRBV9 and TRBJ2-2, the complete variable domain is DSGVTQTPKHLITATGQRVTLRCSPRSGDLSVYWYQQSLDQGLQFLIQYYNGEERAKGNILERFSAQQFPDLHSELNLSSLELGDSALYFCASSPWGNTGELFFGEGSRLTVL.

This clonotype was found a few times. The gene calls are TRBV3-1 and TRBJ2-1; tentatively, D is TRBD2 (6 bases). The V gene lost 4 bases and the J gene lost 8 bases, with 15 bases spanning the gap. This CDR3 region has 14 residues. Germline V lookup: CDR1 LGHDT, CDR2 YNNKEL (reference sequence). CDR3 nucleotides: TGTGCCAGCAGCCCAACGGGTAGCGGCTATGAGCAGTTCTTC. Its protein product is CASSPTGSGYEQFF.

This clonotype turned up a few times. The V gene is TRBV5-6, the J gene TRBJ2-5; D is unclear. The V gene lost 1 base and the J gene lost 2 bases, with 12 bases spanning the gap. The CDR3 is made up of 15 amino acids. Germline-derived CDR1 and CDR2 are SGHDT and YYEEEE. CDR3 loop: CASSLFNGPQETQYF. CDR3 bases: TGTGCCAGCAGCTTGTTTAATGGACCGCAAGAGACCCAGTACTTC. Combining the CDR3 with reference TRBV5-6 and TRBJ2-5 gives the whole variable domain DAGVTQSPTHLIKTRGQQVTLRCSPKSGHDTVSWYQQALGQGPQFIFQYYEEEERQRGNFPDRFSGHQFPNYSSELNVNALLLGDSALYLCASSLFNGPQETQYFGPGTRLLVL.

The chain has TRBV11-3 and TRBJ2-1, with 9 nucleotides matching TRBD2. Trimming took 2 bases from V and 4 from J; bases not matched to a gene: 6. This CDR3 comprises 16 residues. In germline, CDR1 is SGHNT, CDR2 YENEEA. The CDR3 DNA reads as TGTGCCAGCAGCTTAAGGGTAGCGGGGGCATACAATGAGCAGTTCTTC. This encodes CASSLRVAGAYNEQFF. Full variable domain (missing parts from reference TRBV11-3 and TRBJ2-1): EAGVVQSPRYKIIEKKQPVAFWCNPISGHNTLYWYLQNLGQGPELLIRYENEEAVDDSQLPKDRFSAERLKGVDSTLKIQPAELGDSAVYLCASSLRVAGAYNEQFFGPGTRLTVL.

This clonotype was seen a few times. J is TRBJ2-5 and V is TRBV20-1; TRBD2 matches 9 bases. Germline CDR1 and CDR2: DFQATT and SNEGSKA (reference sequence). V shed 1 base and J 4 bases; nucleotides not matched to a gene: 13. The CDR3 totals 17 residues. CDR3 loop: CSARVKVGGGARETQYF. CDR3 DNA sequence: TGCAGTGCTAGAGTGAAGGTTGGCGGGGGGGCCAGAGAGACCCAGTACTTC.

This clonotype was detected a few times. The junction departs from the called germline gene at one end, perhaps through a read error. This chain uses TRBV9 with TRBJ2-3; the D is unclear. Germline CDR1 SGDLS, CDR2 YYNGEE. CDR3 length: 16 residues. The CDR3 nucleotides read TGTGCCATCAGCCCTCTACGGGCCGATTCCGAAGATACGCAGTATTTT. Protein product: CAISPLRADSEDTQYF.

The J gene is TRBJ2-1, the V gene TRBV5-1; TRBD2 agrees at 11 bases. The junction had 4 bases not matched to a gene; V was cut back by 0 bases and J by 5 bases. This CDR3 contains 16 residues. Germline V gene sequence: CDR1 SGHRS, CDR2 YFSETQ. The CDR3 DNA is TGCGCCAGCAGCTTGGGGACTAGCGGGCCGCACAATGAGCAGTTCTTC. Protein sequence: CASSLGTSGPHNEQFF.

This clonotype was picked up a small number of times. The rearrangement uses TRBV7-9 and TRBJ2-1; 9 bases agree with TRBD2. V dropped 0 bases and J dropped 9; count of bases not matched to a gene: 6. This CDR3 has 15 residues. Germline assignment: CDR1 SEHNR and CDR2 FQNEAQ (reference sequence). The CDR3 loop is CASSLASSGNVEQFF. In DNA, the CDR3 is TGTGCCAGCAGCTTAGCCTCTAGCGGGAATGTTGAGCAGTTCTTC.